Listed below are T cell receptor beta chains from one sample, sequenced in a study of early T cells in non-severe SARS-CoV-2 infection. TCRdb recomputed calls from the 5' RACE reads with MiXCR, one row per CDR3 protein. Among some 64,000 distinct CDR3 sequences, roughly 13% were seen once, and the ten largest hold 7.5% to 9%. The sample consisted of whole blood. The receptor set was obtained from an adult who was a healthcare worker with PCR-confirmed SARS-CoV-2 infection or an uninfected control (not recorded which). The CDR3 runs from the conserved cysteine through the conserved F or W. Each record gives: CDR3 DNA, CDR3 protein, CDR3 length, J gene, D gene, clone size, V gene. A D gene is named only where the DNA matches it firmly. Not all rows give a size; the values are once, few, many and, for expanded clones, a class.

CDR3nt: TGTGCCAGCAGCTTAGCGTCGGGGGTGAACACTGAAGCTTTCTTT; CDR3aa: CASSLASGVNTEAFF; len: 15; j_gene: TRBJ1-1; d_gene: NA; abundance: NA; v_gene: TRBV7-6
CDR3nt: TGTGCCAGCAGGCCGCCGGGACAGGGATCACCCCTCCACTTT; CDR3aa: CASRPPGQGSPLHF; len: 14; j_gene: TRBJ1-6; d_gene: TRBD1; abundance: NA; v_gene: TRBV6-1
CDR3nt: TGTGCCAGCAGTTGGGGTTCCAATCAGCCCCAGCATTTT; CDR3aa: CASSWGSNQPQHF; len: 13; j_gene: TRBJ1-5; d_gene: NA; abundance: NA; v_gene: TRBV28
CDR3nt: TGCGCCAGCAGCTTGGGGACAGGGGGCGCGTTTCCTCAGCCCCAGCATTTT; CDR3aa: CASSLGTGGAFPQPQHF; len: 17; j_gene: TRBJ1-5; d_gene: TRBD1; abundance: many; v_gene: TRBV5-1
CDR3nt: TGTGCCACCAGCACAAGCGGGCGGTTCTATGGCTACACCTTC; CDR3aa: CATSTSGRFYGYTF; len: 14; j_gene: TRBJ1-2; d_gene: NA; abundance: NA; v_gene: TRBV15
CDR3nt: TGTGCCAGCAGTCACGGGGGAGGGACGAGGACAGATACGCAGTATTTT; CDR3aa: CASSHGGGTRTDTQYF; len: 16; j_gene: TRBJ2-3; d_gene: TRBD2; abundance: few; v_gene: TRBV6-6
CDR3nt: TGCGCCAGCAGTACCTTAGCGGGGCCCGGGGAGCTGTTTTTT; CDR3aa: CASSTLAGPGELFF; len: 14; j_gene: TRBJ2-2; d_gene: TRBD2; abundance: few; v_gene: TRBV10-1
CDR3nt: TGTGCCAGCAGCAACCGGGACAGCAAACCAGATACGCAGTATTTT; CDR3aa: CASSNRDSKPDTQYF; len: 15; j_gene: TRBJ2-3; d_gene: TRBD1; abundance: few; v_gene: TRBV7-8
CDR3nt: TGTGCCAGCAGCACGGGATGGGACATTCAGTACTTC; CDR3aa: CASSTGWDIQYF; len: 12; j_gene: TRBJ2-4; d_gene: NA; abundance: few; v_gene: TRBV7-8
CDR3nt: TGTGCCAGCAGTCTACGCCGCGGGTCAACTAATGAAAAACTGTTTTTT; CDR3aa: CASSLRRGSTNEKLFF; len: 16; j_gene: TRBJ1-4; d_gene: NA; abundance: few; v_gene: TRBV6-2/TRBV6-3
CDR3nt: TGTGCCAGCAGTCTACTCGGGACGCTGGATGGCTACACCTTC; CDR3aa: CASSLLGTLDGYTF; len: 14; j_gene: TRBJ1-2; d_gene: NA; abundance: NA; v_gene: TRBV27
CDR3nt: TGTGCCAGCAGCTTGGTGGCTAGCGGGAACCACCGCTACAATGAGCAGTTCTTC; CDR3aa: CASSLVASGNHRYNEQFF; len: 18; j_gene: TRBJ2-1; d_gene: TRBD2; abundance: NA; v_gene: TRBV5-8
CDR3nt: TGTGCCAGCAGTTATGGGACTAGCGGGCCTCGGGGTACGCAGTATTTT; CDR3aa: CASSYGTSGPRGTQYF; len: 16; j_gene: TRBJ2-3; d_gene: TRBD2; abundance: NA; v_gene: TRBV6-5